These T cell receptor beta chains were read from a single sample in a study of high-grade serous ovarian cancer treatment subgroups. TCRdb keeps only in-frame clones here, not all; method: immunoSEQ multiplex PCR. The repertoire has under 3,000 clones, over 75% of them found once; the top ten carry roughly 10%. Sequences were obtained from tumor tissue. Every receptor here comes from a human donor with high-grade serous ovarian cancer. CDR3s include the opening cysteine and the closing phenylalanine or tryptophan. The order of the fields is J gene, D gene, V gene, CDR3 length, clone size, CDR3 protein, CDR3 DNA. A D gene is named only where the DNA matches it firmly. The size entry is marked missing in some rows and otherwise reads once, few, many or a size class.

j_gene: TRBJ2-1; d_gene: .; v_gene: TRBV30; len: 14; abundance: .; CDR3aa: CAWGRISSYNEQFF; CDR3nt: TGTGCCTGGGGGCGTATCTCCTCCTACAATGAGCAGTTCTTC
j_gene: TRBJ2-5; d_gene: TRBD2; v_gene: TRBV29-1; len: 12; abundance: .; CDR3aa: CSGTSGKETQYF; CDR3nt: TGCAGCGGGACTAGCGGGAAAGAGACCCAGTACTTC
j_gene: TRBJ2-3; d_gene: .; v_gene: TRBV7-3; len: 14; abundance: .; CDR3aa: CASSLMSSTDTQYF; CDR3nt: TGTGCCAGCAGCTTAATGTCCAGCACAGATACGCAGTATTTT
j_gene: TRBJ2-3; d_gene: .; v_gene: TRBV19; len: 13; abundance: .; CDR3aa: CASSVQGTDTQYF; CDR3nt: TGTGCCAGTAGTGTCCAGGGAACAGATACGCAGTATTTT
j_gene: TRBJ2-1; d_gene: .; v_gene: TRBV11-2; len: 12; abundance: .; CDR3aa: CASSLSGNEQFF; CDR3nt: TGTGCCAGCAGCTTAAGTGGTAATGAGCAGTTCTTC
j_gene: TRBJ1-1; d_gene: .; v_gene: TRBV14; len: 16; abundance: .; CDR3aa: CASSQGPREPTTEAFF; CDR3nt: TGTGCCAGCAGCCAAGGCCCCAGGGAGCCGACCACTGAAGCTTTCTTT
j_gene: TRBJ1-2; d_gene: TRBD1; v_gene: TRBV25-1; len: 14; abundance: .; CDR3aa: CASRGQGEHYGYTF; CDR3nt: TGTGCCAGCAGAGGACAGGGGGAGCACTATGGCTACACCTTC
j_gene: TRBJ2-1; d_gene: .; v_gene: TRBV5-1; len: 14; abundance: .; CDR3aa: CASSLGQNYNEQFF; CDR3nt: TGCGCCAGCAGCTTGGGGCAGAACTACAATGAGCAGTTCTTC
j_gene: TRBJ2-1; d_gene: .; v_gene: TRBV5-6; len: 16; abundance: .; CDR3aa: CASSLSSGTWFNEQFF; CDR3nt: TGTGCCAGCAGCTTGTCGTCCGGGACTTGGTTCAATGAGCAGTTCTTC
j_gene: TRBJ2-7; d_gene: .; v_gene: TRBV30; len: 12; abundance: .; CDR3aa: CAWRTDTYEQYF; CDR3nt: TGTGCCTGGAGGACCGATACCTACGAGCAGTACTTC
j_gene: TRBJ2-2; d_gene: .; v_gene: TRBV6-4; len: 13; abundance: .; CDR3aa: CASTRGGTGELFF; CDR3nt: TGTGCCAGCACCAGGGGCGGCACCGGGGAGCTGTTTTTT
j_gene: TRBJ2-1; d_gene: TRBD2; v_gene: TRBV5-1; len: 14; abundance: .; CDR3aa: CASSFLAGGNEQFF; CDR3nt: TGCGCCAGCAGCTTCCTAGCGGGAGGAAATGAGCAGTTCTTC
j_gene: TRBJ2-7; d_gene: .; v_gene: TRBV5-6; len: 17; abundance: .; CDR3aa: CASSFMIRDLPSKEQYF; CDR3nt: TGTGCCAGCAGCTTTATGATCCGGGACCTCCCTTCAAAGGAGCAGTACTTC
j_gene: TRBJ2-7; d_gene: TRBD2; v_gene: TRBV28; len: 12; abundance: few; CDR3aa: CASRGGLDEQYF; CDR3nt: TGTGCCAGCAGAGGGGGACTAGACGAGCAGTACTTC
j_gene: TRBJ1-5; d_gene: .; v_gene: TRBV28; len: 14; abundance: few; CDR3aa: CASGGGGRNQPQHF; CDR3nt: TGTGCCAGCGGGGGAGGGGGGCGCAATCAGCCCCAGCATTTT
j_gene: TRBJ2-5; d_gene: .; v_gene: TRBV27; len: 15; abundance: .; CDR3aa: CASSRGGVYQETQYF; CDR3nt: TGTGCCAGCAGCAGGGGGGGGGTGTACCAAGAGACCCAGTACTTC
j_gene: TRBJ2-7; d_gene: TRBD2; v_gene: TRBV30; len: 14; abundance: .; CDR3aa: CAWSQKREVAEQYF; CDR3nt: TGTGCCTGGAGCCAGAAGCGGGAGGTCGCCGAGCAGTACTTC
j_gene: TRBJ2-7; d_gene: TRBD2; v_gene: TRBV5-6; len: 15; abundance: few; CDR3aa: CASSLWGGRAYEQYF; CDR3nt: TGTGCCAGCAGCTTATGGGGCGGGAGGGCCTACGAGCAGTACTTC
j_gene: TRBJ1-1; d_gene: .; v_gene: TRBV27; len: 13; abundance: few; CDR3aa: CASSFGGNTEAFF; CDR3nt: TGTGCCAGCAGTTTCGGGGGAAACACTGAAGCTTTCTTT
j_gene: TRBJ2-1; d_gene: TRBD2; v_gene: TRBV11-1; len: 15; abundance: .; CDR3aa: CASRQVLTSGNEQFF; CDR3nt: TGTGCCAGCCGACAAGTCCTAACTAGCGGGAATGAGCAGTTCTTC
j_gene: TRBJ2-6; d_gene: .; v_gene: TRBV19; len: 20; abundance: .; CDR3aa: CASSSVFRGSRLSGANVLTF; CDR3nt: TGTGCCAGTAGTAGCGTTTTTAGAGGCTCTCGTTTGTCTGGGGCCAACGTCCTGACTTTC
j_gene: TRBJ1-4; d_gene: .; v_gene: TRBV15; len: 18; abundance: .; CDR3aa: CATSTTFGFVGLAEKLFF; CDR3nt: TGTGCCACCAGCACCACGTTCGGATTCGTGGGCCTAGCTGAAAAACTGTTTTTT
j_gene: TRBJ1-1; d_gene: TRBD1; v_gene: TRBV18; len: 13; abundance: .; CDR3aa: CASTPIRDREAFF; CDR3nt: TGTGCCAGCACCCCGATCCGGGACAGGGAAGCTTTCTTT
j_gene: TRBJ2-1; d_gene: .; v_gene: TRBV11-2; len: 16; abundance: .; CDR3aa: CASSPRRGDTYNEQFF; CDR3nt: TGTGCCAGCAGCCCACGCAGGGGCGACACCTACAATGAGCAGTTCTTC
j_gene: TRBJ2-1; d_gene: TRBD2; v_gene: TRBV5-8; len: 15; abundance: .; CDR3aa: CASSLRLAGEGEQFF; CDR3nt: TGTGCCAGCAGCTTGAGACTAGCGGGAGAGGGTGAGCAGTTCTTC
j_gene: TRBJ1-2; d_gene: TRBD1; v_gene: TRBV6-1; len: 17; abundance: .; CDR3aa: CASSEASGTGTVGGYTF; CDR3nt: TGTGCCAGCAGTGAAGCCTCCGGGACAGGGACAGTCGGTGGCTACACCTTC
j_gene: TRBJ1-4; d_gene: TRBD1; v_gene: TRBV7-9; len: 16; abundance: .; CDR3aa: CASSLASGTGWEKLFF; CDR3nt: TGTGCCAGCAGCTTAGCCTCCGGGACAGGGTGGGAAAAACTGTTTTTT
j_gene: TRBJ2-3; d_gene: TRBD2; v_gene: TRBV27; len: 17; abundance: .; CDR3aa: CASTGASGRGFTDTQYF; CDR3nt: TGTGCCAGCACCGGGGCTAGCGGGAGAGGGTTTACAGATACGCAGTATTTT
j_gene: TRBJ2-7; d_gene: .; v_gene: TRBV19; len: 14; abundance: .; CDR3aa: CASSITGGIYEQYF; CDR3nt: TGTGCCAGTAGTATTACTGGCGGAATCTACGAGCAGTACTTC
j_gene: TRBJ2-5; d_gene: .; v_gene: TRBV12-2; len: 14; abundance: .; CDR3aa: CASRIDCHQETQYF; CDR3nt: TGTGCAAGTCGTATCGACTGCCACCAAGAGACCCAGTACTTC
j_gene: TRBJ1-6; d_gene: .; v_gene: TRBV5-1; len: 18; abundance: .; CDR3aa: CASSLAAGAGVSKSPLHF; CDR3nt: TGCGCCAGCAGCTTGGCAGCCGGCGCAGGGGTATCAAAGTCACCCCTCCACTTT
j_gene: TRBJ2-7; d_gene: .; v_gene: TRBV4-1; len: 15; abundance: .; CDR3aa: CASSQGGSSAYEQYF; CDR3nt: TGCGCCAGCAGCCAAGGTGGCAGCTCAGCCTACGAGCAGTACTTC
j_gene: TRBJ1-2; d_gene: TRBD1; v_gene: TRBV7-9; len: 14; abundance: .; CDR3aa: CASRLQGVDYGYTF; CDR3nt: TGTGCCAGCAGGTTACAGGGGGTTGACTATGGCTACACCTTC
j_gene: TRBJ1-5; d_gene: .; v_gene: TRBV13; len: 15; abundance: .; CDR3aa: CASSSGQFSNQPQHF; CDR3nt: TGTGCCAGCAGCTCCGGACAGTTTAGCAATCAGCCCCAGCATTTT
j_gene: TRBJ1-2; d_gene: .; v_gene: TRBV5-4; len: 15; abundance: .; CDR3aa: CASSPPSGVAYGYTF; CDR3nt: TGTGCCAGCAGCCCGCCAAGTGGGGTTGCCTATGGCTACACCTTC
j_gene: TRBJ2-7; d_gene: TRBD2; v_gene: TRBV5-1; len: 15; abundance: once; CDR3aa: CASSPSGLASYEQYF; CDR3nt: TGCGCCAGCAGCCCTTCGGGACTAGCTTCATACGAGCAGTACTTC
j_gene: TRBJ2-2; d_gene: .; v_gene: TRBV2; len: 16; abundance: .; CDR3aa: CASSERSSGSGGELFF; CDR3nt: TGTGCCAGCAGTGAACGCTCTTCCGGGAGTGGCGGGGAGCTGTTTTTT
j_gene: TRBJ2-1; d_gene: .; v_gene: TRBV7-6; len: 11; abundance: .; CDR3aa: CASSFGLEQFF; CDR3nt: TGTGCCAGCAGCTTTGGACTTGAGCAGTTCTTC
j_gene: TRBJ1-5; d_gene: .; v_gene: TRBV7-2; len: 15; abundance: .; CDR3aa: CASSLMGGVNQPQHF; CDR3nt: TGTGCCAGCAGCTTAATGGGGGGCGTCAATCAGCCCCAGCATTTT
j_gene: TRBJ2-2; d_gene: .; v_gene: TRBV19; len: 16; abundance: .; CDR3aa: CASRKQGWGNTGELFF; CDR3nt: TGTGCCAGTAGGAAACAGGGCTGGGGGAACACCGGGGAGCTGTTTTTT
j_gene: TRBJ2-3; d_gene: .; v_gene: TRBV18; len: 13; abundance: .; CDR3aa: CASGGSSTDTQYF; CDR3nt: TGTGCCAGCGGGGGCAGTAGCACAGATACGCAGTATTTT
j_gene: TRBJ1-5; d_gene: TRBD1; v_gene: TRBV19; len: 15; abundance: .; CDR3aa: CASSWRTGTNQPQHF; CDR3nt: TGTGCCAGTAGTTGGCGGACAGGGACTAATCAGCCCCAGCATTTT
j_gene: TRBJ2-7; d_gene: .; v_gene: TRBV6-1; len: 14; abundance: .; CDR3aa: CASSEGWQALEQYF; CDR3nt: TGTGCCAGCAGTGAAGGTTGGCAGGCGCTCGAGCAGTACTTC
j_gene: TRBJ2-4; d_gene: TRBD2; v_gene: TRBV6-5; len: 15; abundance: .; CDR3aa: CASRDIAGVKNIQYF; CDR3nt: TGTGCCAGCAGGGACATAGCGGGAGTCAAAAACATTCAGTACTTC
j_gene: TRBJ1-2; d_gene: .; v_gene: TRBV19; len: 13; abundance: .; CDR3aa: CATQGQENYGYTF; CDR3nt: TGTGCCACCCAGGGCCAAGAAAACTATGGCTACACCTTC
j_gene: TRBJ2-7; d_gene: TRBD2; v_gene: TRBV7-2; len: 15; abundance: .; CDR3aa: CASSSLGRVPNEQYF; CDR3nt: TGTGCCAGCAGCTCCCTGGGGAGGGTTCCCAACGAGCAGTACTTC
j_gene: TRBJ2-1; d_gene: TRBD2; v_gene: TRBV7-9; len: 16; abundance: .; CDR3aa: CASSLGVAGGRNEQFF; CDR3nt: TGTGCCAGCAGCTTGGGCGTTGCGGGAGGCCGCAATGAGCAGTTCTTC
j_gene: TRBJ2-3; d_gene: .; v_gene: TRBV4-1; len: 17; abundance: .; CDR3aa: CASSRSPPDTDRDTQYF; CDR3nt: TGCGCCAGCAGCCGCTCCCCCCCGGACACGGACCGAGATACGCAGTATTTT
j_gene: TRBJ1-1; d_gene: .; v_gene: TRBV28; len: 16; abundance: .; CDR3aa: CASSWAGGRRNTEAFF; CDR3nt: TGTGCCAGCAGTTGGGCGGGGGGACGGAGAAACACTGAAGCTTTCTTT
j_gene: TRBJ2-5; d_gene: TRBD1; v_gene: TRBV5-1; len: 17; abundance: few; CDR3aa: CASSLRLRTGPGETQYF; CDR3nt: TGCGCCAGCAGCTTGAGGCTACGGACAGGGCCAGGGGAGACCCAGTACTTC
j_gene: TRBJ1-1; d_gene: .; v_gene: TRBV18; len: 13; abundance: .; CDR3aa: CASSPRGETEAFF; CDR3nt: TGTGCCAGCTCACCCCGCGGGGAAACTGAAGCTTTCTTT
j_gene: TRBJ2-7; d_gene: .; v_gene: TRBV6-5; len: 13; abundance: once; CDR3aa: CASRNRATSEQYF; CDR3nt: TGTGCCAGCAGAAACCGAGCCACCTCCGAGCAGTACTTC
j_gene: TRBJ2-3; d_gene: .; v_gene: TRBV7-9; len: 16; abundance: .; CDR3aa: CASSIPSADSTDTQYF; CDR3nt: TGTGCCAGCAGCATCCCTAGCGCTGATAGCACAGATACGCAGTATTTT
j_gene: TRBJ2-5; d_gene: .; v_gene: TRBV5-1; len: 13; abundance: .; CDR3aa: CASSWGTEGEQYF; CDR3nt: TGCGCCAGCAGCTGGGGGACGGAGGGAGAGCAGTACTTC
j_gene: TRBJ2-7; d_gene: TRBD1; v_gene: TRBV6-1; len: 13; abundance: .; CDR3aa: CASSEGDRFEQYF; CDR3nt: TGTGCCAGCAGTGAAGGGGACAGGTTCGAGCAGTACTTC
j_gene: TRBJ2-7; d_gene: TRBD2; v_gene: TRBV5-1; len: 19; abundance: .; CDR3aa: CASSYSSGTASGSSYEQYF; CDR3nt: TGCGCCAGCAGCTACTCCTCCGGGACGGCTAGCGGGAGCTCCTACGAGCAGTACTTC
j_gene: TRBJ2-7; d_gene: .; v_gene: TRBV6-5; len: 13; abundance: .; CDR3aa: CASSRTGSHEQYF; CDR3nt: TGTGCCAGCAGCCGGACGGGGTCCCACGAGCAGTACTTC